This T cell receptor beta chain was recovered during a study of blood T cells in healthy people across ages. The authors ran a second PCR of 7 to 11 cycles using a sample-barcoded 5' primer and a J-beta primer mix. TCRdb re-derived calls from the 5' RACE reads in MiXCR, one entry per CDR3 protein. The sample carries about 1.5 million distinct CDR3 sequences, roughly two fifths recorded once. In regard to this clonotype: What it binds is unknown.

Study-level findings and limits: Higher diversity and more naive CD4+ cells were features of long-lived donors, compared to aged donors.

CDR1 and CDR2 from the germline V gene are DFQATT and SNEGSKA (reference sequence). The CDR3 runs to 16 residues. The V and J ends lost 4 bases and 6 bases, in that order; junction bases with no gene match: 11. The source of this sequence is a young woman in good health. The sequenced material came from blood. The chain recombines TRBV20-1 with TRBJ2-1; 11 nucleotides align to TRBD2. The CDR3, as DNA: TGCAGTGCTATCACTTCACCGGGACTAGCGGCCAATGAGCAGTTCTTC. Residues: CSAITSPGLAANEQFF.